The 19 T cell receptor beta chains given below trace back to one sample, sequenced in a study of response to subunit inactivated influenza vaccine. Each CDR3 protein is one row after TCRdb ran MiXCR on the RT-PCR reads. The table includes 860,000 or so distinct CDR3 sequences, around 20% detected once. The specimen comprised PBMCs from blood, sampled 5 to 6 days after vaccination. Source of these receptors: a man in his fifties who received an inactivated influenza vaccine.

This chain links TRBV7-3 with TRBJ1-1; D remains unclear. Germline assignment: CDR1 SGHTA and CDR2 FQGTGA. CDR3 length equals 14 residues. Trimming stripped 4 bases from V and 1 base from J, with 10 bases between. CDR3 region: CASSYGPENTEAFF. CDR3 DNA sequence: TGTGCCAGCAGCTATGGACCGGAGAACACTGAAGCTTTCTTT.

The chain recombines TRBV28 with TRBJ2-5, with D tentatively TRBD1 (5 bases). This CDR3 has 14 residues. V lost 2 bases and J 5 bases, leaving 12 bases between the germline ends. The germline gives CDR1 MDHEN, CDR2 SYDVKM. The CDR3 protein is CASSLIGAPETQYF. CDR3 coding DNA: TGTGCCAGCAGTTTAATAGGGGCTCCGGAGACCCAGTACTTC. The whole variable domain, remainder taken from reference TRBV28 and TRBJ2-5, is DVKVTQSSRYLVKRTGEKVFLECVQDMDHENMFWYRQDPGLGLRLIYFSYDVKMKEKGDIPEGYSVSREKKERFSLILESASTNQTSMYLCASSLIGAPETQYFGPGTRLLVL.

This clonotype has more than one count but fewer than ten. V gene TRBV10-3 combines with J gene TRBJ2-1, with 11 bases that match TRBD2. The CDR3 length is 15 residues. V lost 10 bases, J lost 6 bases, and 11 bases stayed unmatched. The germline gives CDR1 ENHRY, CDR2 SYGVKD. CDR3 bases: TGTGCCACTTCTCACTACGGGACTAGCGGCAATGAGCAGTTCTTC. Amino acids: CATSHYGTSGNEQFF.

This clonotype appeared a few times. The CDR3 nucleotides read TGTGCCAGCAGTTACCGGCCGGGGGAAGTTAACAATGAGCAGTTCTTC. This translates into CASSYRPGEVNNEQFF. The V gene is TRBV6-5, the J gene TRBJ2-1; D perhaps matches TRBD2 (6 bases). CDR3 length equals 16 residues. Per germline, CDR1 MNHEY and CDR2 SVGAGI. V lost 2 bases and J lost 5, with 16 bases in between.

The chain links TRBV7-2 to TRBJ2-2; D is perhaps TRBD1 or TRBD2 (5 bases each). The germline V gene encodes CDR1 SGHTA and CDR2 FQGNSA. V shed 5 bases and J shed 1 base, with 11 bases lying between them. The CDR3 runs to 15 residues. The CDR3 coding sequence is TGTGCCAGCAGCCATGGGACGGAGAACACCGGGGAGCTGTTTTTT. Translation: CASSHGTENTGELFF.

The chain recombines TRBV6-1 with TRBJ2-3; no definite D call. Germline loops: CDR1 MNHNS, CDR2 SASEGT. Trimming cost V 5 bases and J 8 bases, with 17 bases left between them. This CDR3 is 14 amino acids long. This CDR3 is CASSPQGLVGTQYF. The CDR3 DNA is TGTGCCAGCAGTCCCCAAGGTCTAGTCGGTACGCAGTATTTT.

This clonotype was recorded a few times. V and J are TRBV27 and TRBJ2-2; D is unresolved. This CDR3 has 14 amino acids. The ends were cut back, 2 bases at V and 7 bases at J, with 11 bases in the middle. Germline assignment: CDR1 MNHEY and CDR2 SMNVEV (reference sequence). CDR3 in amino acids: CASSLVRLGGELFF. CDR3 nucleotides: TGTGCCAGCAGTTTAGTCAGGCTGGGCGGGGAGCTGTTTTTT.

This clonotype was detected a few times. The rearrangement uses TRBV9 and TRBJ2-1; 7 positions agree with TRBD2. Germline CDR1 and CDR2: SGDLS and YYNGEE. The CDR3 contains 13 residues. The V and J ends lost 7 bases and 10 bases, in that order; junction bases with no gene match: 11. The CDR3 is CASGDYRLREQFF. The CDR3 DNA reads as TGTGCCAGCGGGGACTACCGCTTGAGGGAGCAGTTCTTC.

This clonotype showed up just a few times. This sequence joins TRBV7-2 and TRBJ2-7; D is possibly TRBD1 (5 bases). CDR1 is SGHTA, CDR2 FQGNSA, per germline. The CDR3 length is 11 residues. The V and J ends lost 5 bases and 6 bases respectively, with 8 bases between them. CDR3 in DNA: TGTGCCAGCAGCGTGCAGGGCGAGCAGTACTTC. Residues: CASSVQGEQYF.

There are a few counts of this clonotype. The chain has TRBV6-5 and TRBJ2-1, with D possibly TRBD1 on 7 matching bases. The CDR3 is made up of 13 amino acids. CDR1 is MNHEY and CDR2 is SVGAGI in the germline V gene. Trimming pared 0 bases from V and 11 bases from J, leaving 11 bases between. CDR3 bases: TGTGCCAGCAGTTACTCGGAGGGGGCGAAGCAGTTCTTC. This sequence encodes CASSYSEGAKQFF.

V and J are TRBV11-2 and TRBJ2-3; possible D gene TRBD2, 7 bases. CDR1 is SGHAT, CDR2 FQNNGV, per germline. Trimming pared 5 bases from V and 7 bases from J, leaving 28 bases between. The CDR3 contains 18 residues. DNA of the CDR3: TGTGCCAGCAGCCCCATCGTCGGCGGGGGCCGTGTAATAAATACGCAGTATTTT. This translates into CASSPIVGGGRVINTQYF.

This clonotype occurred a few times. CDR3 DNA: TGTGCCAGCAGCCAACTGCCAGCGGGAGCCGGCAATGAGCAGTTCTTC. It yields the protein CASSQLPAGAGNEQFF. The rearrangement links TRBV3-1 to TRBJ2-1; 8 bases match TRBD2. Germline V CDR1 and CDR2: LGHDT, YNNKEL (reference sequence). Trimming took 2 bases from V and 6 from J; bases not matched to a gene: 9. The CDR3 is made up of 16 amino acids.

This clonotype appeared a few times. The chain's CDR3 is CSAERTGVDYEQYF. The CDR3 DNA sequence: TGCAGTGCAGAAAGGACAGGGGTAGATTACGAGCAGTACTTC. The chain is built from TRBV20-1 and TRBJ2-7; TRBD1 matches at 9 bases. The CDR3 spans 14 residues. CDR1 and CDR2 from the germline V gene are DFQATT and SNEGSKA (reference sequence). The V segment lost 6 bases and the J segment 4 bases; nucleotides outside the gene matches: 10.

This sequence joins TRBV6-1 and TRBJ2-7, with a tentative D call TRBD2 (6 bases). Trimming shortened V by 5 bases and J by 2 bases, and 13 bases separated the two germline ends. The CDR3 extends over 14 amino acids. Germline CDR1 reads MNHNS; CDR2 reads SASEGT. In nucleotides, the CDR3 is TGTGCCAGCAGTCCGTCTAGCGTTGCCTACGAGCAGTACTTC. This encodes CASSPSSVAYEQYF.

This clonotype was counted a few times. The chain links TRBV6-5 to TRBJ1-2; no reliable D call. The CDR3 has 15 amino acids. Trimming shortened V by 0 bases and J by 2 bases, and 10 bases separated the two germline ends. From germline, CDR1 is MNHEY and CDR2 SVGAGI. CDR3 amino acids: CASSYSSGWNYGYTF. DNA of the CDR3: TGTGCCAGCAGTTACTCCTCTGGGTGGAACTATGGCTACACCTTC.

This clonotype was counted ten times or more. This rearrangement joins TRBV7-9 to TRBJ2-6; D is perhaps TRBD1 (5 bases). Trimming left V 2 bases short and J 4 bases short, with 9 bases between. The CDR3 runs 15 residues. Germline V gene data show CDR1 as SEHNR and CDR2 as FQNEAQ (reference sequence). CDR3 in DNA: TGTGCCAGCAGCTTACAGGGCGCCGGGGCCAACGTCCTGACTTTC. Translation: CASSLQGAGANVLTF.

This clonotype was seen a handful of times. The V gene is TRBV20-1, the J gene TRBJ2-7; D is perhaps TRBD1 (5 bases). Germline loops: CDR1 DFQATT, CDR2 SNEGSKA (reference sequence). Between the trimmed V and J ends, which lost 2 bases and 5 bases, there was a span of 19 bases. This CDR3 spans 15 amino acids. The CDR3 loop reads CSARIAYRSVNEQYF. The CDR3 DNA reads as TGCAGTGCTAGAATCGCTTACAGGAGCGTTAACGAGCAGTACTTC.

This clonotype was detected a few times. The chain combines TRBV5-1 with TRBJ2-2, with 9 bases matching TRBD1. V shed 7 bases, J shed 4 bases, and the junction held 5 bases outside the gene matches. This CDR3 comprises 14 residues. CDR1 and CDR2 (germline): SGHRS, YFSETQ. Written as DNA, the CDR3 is TGCGCCAGCCAGGGACAGGGTGCCACCGGGGAGCTGTTTTTT. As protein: CASQGQGATGELFF.

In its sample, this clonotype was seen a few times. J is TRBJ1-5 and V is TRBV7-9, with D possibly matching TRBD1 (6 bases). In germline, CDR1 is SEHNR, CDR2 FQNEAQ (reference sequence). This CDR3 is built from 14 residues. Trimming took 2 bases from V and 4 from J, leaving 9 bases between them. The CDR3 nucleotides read TGTGCCAGCAGCTTATCGACAGGTAATCAGCCCCAGCATTTT. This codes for CASSLSTGNQPQHF.